The rows below give T cell receptor beta chains drawn from one sample of a study of blood T cells in healthy people across ages. In TCRdb, the 5' RACE reads were re-called with MiXCR into one record per CDR3 protein. The sample records about 1,500,000 distinct CDR3 sequences, 35% to 45% being singletons. The material sequenced was blood. The receptors were sampled from a woman between 18 and 30 years old in good health. Each CDR3 is given with its conserved first and last residue. D genes are given only for firm matches. Expanded clones are given a class, and other clones once, few, many or no size at all.

>TRBJ2-5|TRBV6-6|NA|NA
TGTGCCAGCAGTTACTCGAACTGGGAGACCCAGTACTTC
CASSYSNWETQYF
>TRBJ2-1|TRBV21-1|NA|NA
TGTGCCAGCAGCAAAGCGGAGACCCATGCCTACAATGAGCAGTTCTTC
CASSKAETHAYNEQFF
>TRBJ2-1|TRBV27|NA|NA
TGTGCCAGCAGTCCAACCCCCAGCCTGTTCAATGAGCAGTTCTTC
CASSPTPSLFNEQFF
>TRBJ2-5|TRBV3-1|few|NA
TGTGCCAGCAGCCAAGGGAACCTCCAAGAGACCCAGTACTTC
CASSQGNLQETQYF
>TRBJ2-7|TRBV5-6|NA|NA
TGTGCCAGCAGCTCGGGACTCTTACTCTACGAGCAGTACTTC
CASSSGLLLYEQYF
>TRBJ2-1|TRBV5-1|NA|NA
TGCGCCAGCAGCTTAATGGGCCAGATCTCCTACAATGAGCAGTTCTTC
CASSLMGQISYNEQFF
>TRBJ1-6|TRBV7-8|NA|NA
TGTGCCAGCAGCTTAGAGGAACAGTCTACCTACTCACCCCTCCACTTT
CASSLEEQSTYSPLHF
>TRBJ1-5|TRBV4-1|NA|NA
TGCGCCAGCGGCCAAGATGTCCAGGGCAATCAGCCCCAGCATTTT
CASGQDVQGNQPQHF
>TRBJ2-7|TRBV12-3/TRBV12-4|NA|NA
TGTGCCAGCAGATCCGCCGGGGTCTCCTACGAGCAGTACTTC
CASRSAGVSYEQYF
>TRBJ2-3|TRBV11-2|few|NA
TGTGCCAGCAGCTCTTTAATGGGAACAGATACGCAGTATTTT
CASSSLMGTDTQYF
>TRBJ2-7|TRBV11-2|few|TRBD1
TGTGCCCAGCTTAGCAACCGGGACAGGACCTCTTACGAGCAGTACTTC
CAQLSNRDRTSYEQYF
>TRBJ2-7|TRBV4-2|few|TRBD1
TGTGCCAGCAGCCTCGACAGGGTAGGCTACGAGCAGTACTTC
CASSLDRVGYEQYF
>TRBJ2-1|TRBV9|few|TRBD2
TGTGCCAGCACCCCTAGCCTAGCGGGGGGTGGTGAGCAGTTCTTC
CASTPSLAGGGEQFF
>TRBJ2-3|TRBV6-1|NA|TRBD2
TGTGCCAGCAGTGAAGCGGCGGGAGGGACAGATACGCAGTATTTT
CASSEAAGGTDTQYF
>TRBJ1-2|TRBV7-9|NA|TRBD1
TGTGCCAGCAGCTCGACCAGGGGGGCGAGATCTGACTATGGCTACACCTTC
CASSSTRGARSDYGYTF
>TRBJ2-3|TRBV18|NA|NA
TGTGCCAGCTCACCACCGGGCCAGGACAACGCAGATACGCAGTATTTT
CASSPPGQDNADTQYF
>TRBJ2-7|TRBV6-5|NA|NA
TGTGCCAGCAGTTATAGTAGCTCCTACAATGAGCAGTACTTC
CASSYSSSYNEQYF
>TRBJ1-5|TRBV6-5|NA|NA
TGTGCCAGCAGTCCGCGGCCTTATAGCAATCAGCCCCAGCATTTT
CASSPRPYSNQPQHF
>TRBJ2-7|TRBV3-1|few|NA
TGTGCCAGCAGCCAAGGAAGGACCTACGAGCAGTACTTC
CASSQGRTYEQYF
>TRBJ2-4|TRBV7-2|few|TRBD2
TGTGCCAGCAGCTTAGGGCGGGAGGGCCCCAAAAACATTCAGTACTTC
CASSLGREGPKNIQYF
>TRBJ1-2|TRBV5-1|few|TRBD1
TGCGCCAGCAGCGACCGACAGGGTCAGTATGGCTACACCTTC
CASSDRQGQYGYTF
>TRBJ2-7|TRBV5-1|NA|NA
TGCGCCAGCAGCTTGATGGCGAGCTCCTACAATGAGCAGTACTTC
CASSLMASSYNEQYF
>TRBJ2-2|TRBV4-1|few|NA
TGCGCCAGCAGCCAAACATCCTCGAACACCGGGGAGCTGTTTTTT
CASSQTSSNTGELFF
>TRBJ2-5|TRBV6-1|NA|TRBD1
TGTGCCAGCAGTGAATATTGGGGACAGGAGAAAGAGACCCAGTACTTC
CASSEYWGQEKETQYF
>TRBJ2-4|TRBV7-9|once|NA
TGTGCCAGCAGCCAGGGGTACTTC
CASSQGYF
>TRBJ2-1|TRBV20-1|many|TRBD2
TGCAGTGCGATGCGGGGGACCTCCTACAATGAGCAGTTCTTC
CSAMRGTSYNEQFF
>TRBJ1-5|TRBV28|few|NA
TGTGCCAGCAAGAGCAATCAGCCCCAGCATTTT
CASKSNQPQHF
>TRBJ1-3|TRBV3-1|few|NA
TGTGCCAGCAGCCCGACAGCCTCTGGAAACACCATATATTTT
CASSPTASGNTIYF
>TRBJ2-5|TRBV4-1|many|TRBD2
TGCGCCAGCAGCCGTGGGACTAGCGGGGGCCAAGAGACCCAGTACTTC
CASSRGTSGGQETQYF
>TRBJ2-6|TRBV6-5|NA|NA
TGTGCCAGCAGTTACTCGAGGCGCCGGGCACTTTCTGGGGCCAACGTCCTGACTTTC
CASSYSRRRALSGANVLTF
>TRBJ2-1|TRBV7-9|few|NA
TGTGCCAGCCTAGCTGGGGGGGCTTTCTACAATGAGCAGTTCTTC
CASLAGGAFYNEQFF
>TRBJ1-2|TRBV7-2|NA|NA
TGTGCCAGCAGCTTAATCGGAGACCTTAACTATGGCTACACCTTC
CASSLIGDLNYGYTF
>TRBJ2-1|TRBV20-1|NA|NA
TGCAGTGCCCTCAGCCAGAATGAGCAGTTCTTC
CSALSQNEQFF
>TRBJ2-3|TRBV19|NA|NA
TGTGCCAGTAGTATAGATCCGGCGGCTCCGGGATTTCGCACAGATACGCAGTATTTT
CASSIDPAAPGFRTDTQYF
>TRBJ1-5|TRBV12-5|NA|NA
TGTGCTAGTGGTTTGGTAGGGCAGCCCCAGCGTTTT
CASGLVGQPQRF